Presented here are 11 T cell receptor beta chains from one specimen sequenced in a study of blood T cells in healthy people across ages. It was with a sample-barcoded 5' primer and a J-beta primer mix that a second PCR of roughly 7 to 12 cycles was run. TCRdb re-called the 5' RACE reads through MiXCR, storing one row per CDR3 protein. Here the sample spans about 1.6 million distinct CDR3 sequences, about 31% being singletons. Sequenced sample: blood. The receptors shown here come from a woman in her twenties or thirties in good health.

The chain links TRBV9 to TRBJ1-1, with D tentatively TRBD1 (5 bases). CDR1 and CDR2 from the germline V gene are SGDLS and YYNGEE. The CDR3 contains 15 residues. The V end lost 4 bases, the J end lost 0 bases, and 13 bases lay between the germline ends. This CDR3 is CASSKGAGMNTEAFF. CDR3 nucleotide sequence: TGTGCCAGCAGCAAAGGGGCAGGCATGAACACTGAAGCTTTCTTT.

The chain recombines TRBV20-1 with TRBJ2-7, with D possibly matching TRBD1 (6 bases). Between the trimmed V and J ends, which lost 0 bases and 0 bases, there was a span of 12 bases. This CDR3 has 15 amino acids. CDR1 is DFQATT, CDR2 SNEGSKA, per germline (reference sequence). DNA of the CDR3: TGCAGTGCTAGAGATACGGACAGTGTCTCCTACGAGCAGTACTTC. This translates into CSARDTDSVSYEQYF.

This clonotype showed up just a few times. The V and J genes are TRBV20-1 and TRBJ2-7; unclear D gene. From germline, CDR1 is DFQATT and CDR2 SNEGSKA (reference sequence). This CDR3 is 13 amino acids long. Trimming shortened V by 5 bases and J by 2 bases, and 13 bases separated the two germline ends. DNA of the CDR3: TGCAGTGCTGCCGGGCCTACAACCTACGAGCAGTACTTC. Translation gives CSAAGPTTYEQYF.

This clonotype was observed many times. The chain is built from TRBV10-3 and TRBJ2-5; maybe TRBD2 (6 bases). Trimming left V 2 bases short and J 5 bases short, with 21 bases between. Germline V gene sequence: CDR1 ENHRY, CDR2 SYGVKD. The CDR3 is 17 residues long. The CDR3 bases are TGTGCCATCAGTGAGCCGAGCAGGCCGGGAGCCCGGGAGACCCAGTACTTC. Amino acid sequence: CAISEPSRPGARETQYF.

This clonotype showed up just a few times. The J gene is TRBJ2-1, the V gene TRBV27, with 7 bases aligning to TRBD1. The V gene's germline CDR1 is MNHEY and CDR2 SMNVEV (reference sequence). V was clipped by 5 bases and J by 5 bases; unmatched bases: 6. The CDR3 sequence is 14 residues long. This chain's CDR3 is CASSLWDRDNEQFF. CDR3 in DNA: TGTGCCAGCAGTCTTTGGGACAGAGACAATGAGCAGTTCTTC.

This clonotype was found a few times. The chain links TRBV20-1 to TRBJ2-7, with a possible D match to TRBD1 (7 bases). In germline, CDR1 is DFQATT, CDR2 SNEGSKA (reference sequence). This CDR3 contains 14 residues. The V end was cut by 3 bases, the J end by 5 bases, with 17 bases between. The CDR3: CSARIRQGGNEQYF. For the CDR3, the DNA is TGCAGTGCTAGGATAAGACAGGGCGGGAACGAGCAGTACTTC.

This clonotype was picked up a small number of times. The chain joins TRBV18 to TRBJ2-7; D is perhaps TRBD1 or TRBD2 (5 bases each). Germline V gene lookup returns CDR1 KGHSH and CDR2 LQKENI. The V and J ends lost 0 bases and 3 bases respectively, with 21 bases between them. The CDR3 has 18 residues. CDR3 loop: CASSPPIYARDDFYEQYF. The CDR3 nucleotides read TGTGCCAGCTCACCACCGATCTACGCCCGGGACGACTTCTACGAGCAGTACTTC.

This chain uses TRBV9 with TRBJ2-3; 7 bases fit TRBD1. The CDR3 is 13 residues long. V lost 3 bases to trimming and J lost 5 bases; unmatched junction nucleotides: 3. Germline CDR1 and CDR2: SGDLS and YYNGEE. The CDR3 region is CASSARTGDTQYF. CDR3 DNA: TGTGCCAGCAGCGCCCGGACAGGAGATACGCAGTATTTT.

The gene calls are TRBV6-6 and TRBJ1-1; a possible D gene is TRBD1 (6 bases). The V and J ends lost 5 bases and 8 bases respectively, with 12 bases between them. The CDR3 totals 12 residues. Germline CDR1 MNHNY, CDR2 SVGAGI (reference sequence). This chain's CDR3 is CASSPDRREAFF. Written as DNA, the CDR3 is TGTGCCAGCAGTCCCGACAGGAGAGAAGCTTTCTTT.

V gene TRBV2 combines with J gene TRBJ1-5; D possibly corresponds to TRBD1 (5 bases). V was cut by 2 bases and J by 8 bases, with 13 bases left in between. The CDR3 spans 14 residues. Germline-derived CDR1 and CDR2 are SNHLY and FYNNEI. The CDR3 region has the DNA TGTGCCAGCAGTGAATCTAAGAAAGGGGAGCCCCAGCATTTT. This codes for CASSESKKGEPQHF.

About this clonotype: Relative to the germline gene, one junction end is altered; a read error may explain this. V gene TRBV20-1 combines with J gene TRBJ2-1; perhaps TRBD1 as D (5 bases). This CDR3 has 14 amino acids. In germline, CDR1 is DFQATT, CDR2 SNEGSKA (reference sequence). The CDR3 bases are TGCAGTGCAATAGGACACCAGGCCTACAATGGGCAGTTCTTC. Its protein product is CSAIGHQAYNGQFF.